This passage covers 7 T cell receptor beta chains from one sample sequenced in a study of shared clonotypes between healthy human individuals. Only CD45RO-negative cells positively selected for CCR7 counted as naive CD8 cells, so terminally differentiated effector memory CD45RA+ cells were excluded. Repertoires were generated with immunoSEQ multiplex PCR, while TCRdb's copy carries only in-frame clones and drops some. Of just over 2,000,000 clones listed, about 95% are singletons. Sequenced sample: naive CD8+ T cells sorted from blood. These receptors came from a man between 18 and 35 years old in good health.

This clone has only a few counts. Within the sample, other DNA sequences also encode this same CDR3. The CDR3 region has the DNA TGTGCCAGCAGTTTGGGGCTCTCCTACGAGCAGTACTTC. Encoded protein: CASSLGLSYEQYF. V usage is TRBV27 and J usage is TRBJ2-7, with a possible D match to TRBD1 (5 bases). The length of the CDR3 is 13 residues. Trimming removed 3 bases at V and 0 bases at J, with 6 bases between. CDR1 MNHEY and CDR2 SMNVEV come from the germline V gene (reference sequence).

This clone has at least ten counts. This chain connects TRBV6-1 to TRBJ1-5; D ambiguous. CDR1 and CDR2 from the germline V gene are MNHNS and SASEGT. CDR3 size: 13 residues. The V gene lost 8 bases and the J gene lost 3 bases, with 11 bases spanning the gap. The chain's CDR3 is CASGLQNNQPQHF. In DNA, the CDR3 is TGTGCCAGCGGTCTCCAGAACAATCAGCCCCAGCATTTT.

The CDR3 sequence: CASSFPAGQNTGELFF. The CDR3, as DNA: TGTGCCAGCAGTTTCCCGGCAGGACAGAACACCGGGGAGCTGTTTTTT. The chain has TRBV28 and TRBJ2-2; D possibly corresponds to TRBD1 (5 bases). Germline-derived CDR1 and CDR2 are MDHEN and SYDVKM. Trimming took off 3 bases at V and 1 base at J, with 12 bases between the two ends. This CDR3 comprises 16 residues.

The chain couples TRBV30 to TRBJ2-7; D gene unclear. The V gene's germline CDR1 is GTSNPN and CDR2 SVGIG (reference sequence). This CDR3 comprises 13 residues. The V and J ends lost 2 bases and 1 base respectively, with 9 bases between them. CDR3 in DNA: TGTGCCTGGAGTCCCATGGGTTCCTACGAGCAGTACTTC. This sequence encodes CAWSPMGSYEQYF.

The CDR3 reads CASSYSGSEQYF. Written as DNA, the CDR3 is TGTGCCAGCAGCTACTCAGGCAGCGAGCAGTACTTC. The V gene is TRBV7-9, the J gene TRBJ2-7; no clear D gene. The ends were cut back, 4 bases at V and 6 bases at J, with 10 bases in the middle. Per germline, CDR1 SEHNR and CDR2 FQNEAQ (reference sequence). The CDR3 covers 12 residues.

This chain connects TRBV11-2 to TRBJ2-1; D is uncertain. V was trimmed by 0 bases and J by 2 bases, leaving 5 bases between them. CDR3 length: 14 amino acids. Germline CDR1 reads SGHAT; CDR2 reads FQNNGV. The CDR3 spells CASSLEGTYNEQFF. CDR3 nucleotide sequence: TGTGCCAGCAGCTTAGAAGGAACCTACAATGAGCAGTTCTTC.

This CDR3 reads CASSESGLAGGPGETQYF. The DNA for the CDR3 is TGTGCCAGCAGTGAATCGGGGCTAGCGGGGGGGCCGGGCGAGACCCAGTACTTC. The chain combines TRBV25-1 with TRBJ2-5, with 12 bases aligning to TRBD2. The germline V gene encodes CDR1 MGHDK and CDR2 SYGVNS. This CDR3 spans 18 amino acids. Trimming at V came to 1 base and at J to 5 bases, leaving 11 bases not matched to a gene.